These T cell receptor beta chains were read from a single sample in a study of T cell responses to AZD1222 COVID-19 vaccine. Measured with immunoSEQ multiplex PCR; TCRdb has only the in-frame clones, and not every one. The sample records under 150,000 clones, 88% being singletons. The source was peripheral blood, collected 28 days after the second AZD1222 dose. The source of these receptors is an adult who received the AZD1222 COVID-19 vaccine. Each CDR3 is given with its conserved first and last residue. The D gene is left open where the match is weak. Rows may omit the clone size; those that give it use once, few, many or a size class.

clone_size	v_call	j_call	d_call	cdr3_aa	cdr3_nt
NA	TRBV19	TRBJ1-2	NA	CASSIDNLRGLGYTF	TGTGCCAGTAGTATAGACAACCTCCGGGGGCTCGGCTACACCTTC
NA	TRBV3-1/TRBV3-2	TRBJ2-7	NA	CASSQDGGFSHEQYF	TGTGCCAGCAGCCAAGATGGGGGGTTTTCCCACGAGCAGTACTTC
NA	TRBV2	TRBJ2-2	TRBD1	CASRTGDLIGSGELFF	TGTGCCAGTAGGACAGGAGATCTAATTGGCTCCGGGGAGCTGTTTTTT
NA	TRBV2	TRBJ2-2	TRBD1	CASSENRGFWELFF	TGTGCCAGCAGTGAAAACAGGGGTTTTTGGGAGCTGTTTTTT
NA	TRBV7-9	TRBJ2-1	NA	CASSLASGTYNEQFF	TGTGCCAGCAGCTTAGCTAGCGGTACCTACAATGAGCAGTTCTTC
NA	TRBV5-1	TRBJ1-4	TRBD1	CASSLETGSEKLFF	TGCGCCAGCAGCTTGGAGACAGGGAGTGAAAAACTGTTTTTT
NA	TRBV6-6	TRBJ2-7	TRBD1	CASSKDREYEQYF	TGTGCCAGCAGTAAAGACAGGGAATACGAGCAGTACTTC
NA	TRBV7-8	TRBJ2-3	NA	CASSPTRGSVLLDTQYF	TGTGCCAGCAGCCCGACGCGAGGTTCGGTTCTCCTAGATACGCAGTATTTT
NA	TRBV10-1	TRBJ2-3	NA	CASSGASGHTQYF	TGCGCCAGCAGTGGGGCCTCAGGCCATACGCAGTATTTT
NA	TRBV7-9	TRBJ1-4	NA	CASSLGQPATNEKLFF	TGTGCCAGCAGCTTGGGGCAGCCAGCAACTAATGAAAAACTGTTTTTT
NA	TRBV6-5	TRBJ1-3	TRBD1	CASRDRGVGNTIYF	TGTGCCAGCAGAGACAGGGGGGTCGGAAACACCATATATTTT
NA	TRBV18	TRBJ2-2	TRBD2	CASSTGTTNTGELFF	TGTGCCAGCTCAACCGGGACTACGAACACCGGGGAGCTGTTTTTT
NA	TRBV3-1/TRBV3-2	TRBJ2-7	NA	CASSPTTYEQYF	TGTGCCAGCAGTCCCACTACCTACGAGCAGTACTTC
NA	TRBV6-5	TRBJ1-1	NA	CASSTGHNTEAFF	TGTGCCAGCAGTACGGGCCATAACACTGAAGCTTTCTTT
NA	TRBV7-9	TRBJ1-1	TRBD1	CASSRGQGRGEAFF	TGTGCCAGCAGCCGGGGACAGGGGCGAGGTGAAGCTTTCTTT
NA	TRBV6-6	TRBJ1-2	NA	CASSRGSANYGYTF	TGTGCCAGCAGCAGAGGGTCGGCTAACTATGGCTACACCTTC
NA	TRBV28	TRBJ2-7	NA	CASTLGGRAYEQYF	TGTGCCAGCACACTAGGGGGGAGGGCCTACGAGCAGTACTTC
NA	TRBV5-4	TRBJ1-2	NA	CASSLARAQGYTF	TGTGCCAGCAGCTTGGCCAGGGCTCAGGGCTACACCTTC
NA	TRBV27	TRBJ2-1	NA	CASSITSDLGNEQFF	TGTGCCAGCAGTATCACATCCGACTTGGGCAATGAGCAGTTCTTC
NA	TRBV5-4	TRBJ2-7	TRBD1	CASSRRDSTYEQYF	TGTGCCAGCAGCCGCCGGGACAGTACCTACGAGCAGTACTTC
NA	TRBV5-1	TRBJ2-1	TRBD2	CASSLIPGLAGGSSYNEQFF	TGCGCCAGCAGCCTTATTCCGGGACTAGCGGGGGGTAGCTCCTACAATGAGCAGTTCTTC
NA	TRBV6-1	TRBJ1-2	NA	CASSENHPIYYGYTF	TGTGCCAGCAGTGAGAACCACCCCATATACTATGGCTACACCTTC
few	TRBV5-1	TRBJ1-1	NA	CASSLDGGANTEAFF	TGCGCCAGCAGCTTGGACGGGGGGGCGAACACTGAAGCTTTCTTT
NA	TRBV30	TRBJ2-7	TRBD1	CAWNSRDSRYYEQYF	TGTGCCTGGAATTCCCGGGACAGTAGATACTACGAGCAGTACTTC
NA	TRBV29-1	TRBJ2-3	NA	CSGTEGTDTQYF	TGCAGCGGGACAGAAGGCACAGATACGCAGTATTTT
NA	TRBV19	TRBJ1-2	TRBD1	CASRDGTGGSGYTF	TGTGCCAGTAGGGACGGGACAGGGGGCAGTGGCTACACCTTC
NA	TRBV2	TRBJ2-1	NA	CACNFGQSYNEQFF	TGTGCCTGCAACTTTGGACAGTCCTACAATGAGCAGTTCTTC